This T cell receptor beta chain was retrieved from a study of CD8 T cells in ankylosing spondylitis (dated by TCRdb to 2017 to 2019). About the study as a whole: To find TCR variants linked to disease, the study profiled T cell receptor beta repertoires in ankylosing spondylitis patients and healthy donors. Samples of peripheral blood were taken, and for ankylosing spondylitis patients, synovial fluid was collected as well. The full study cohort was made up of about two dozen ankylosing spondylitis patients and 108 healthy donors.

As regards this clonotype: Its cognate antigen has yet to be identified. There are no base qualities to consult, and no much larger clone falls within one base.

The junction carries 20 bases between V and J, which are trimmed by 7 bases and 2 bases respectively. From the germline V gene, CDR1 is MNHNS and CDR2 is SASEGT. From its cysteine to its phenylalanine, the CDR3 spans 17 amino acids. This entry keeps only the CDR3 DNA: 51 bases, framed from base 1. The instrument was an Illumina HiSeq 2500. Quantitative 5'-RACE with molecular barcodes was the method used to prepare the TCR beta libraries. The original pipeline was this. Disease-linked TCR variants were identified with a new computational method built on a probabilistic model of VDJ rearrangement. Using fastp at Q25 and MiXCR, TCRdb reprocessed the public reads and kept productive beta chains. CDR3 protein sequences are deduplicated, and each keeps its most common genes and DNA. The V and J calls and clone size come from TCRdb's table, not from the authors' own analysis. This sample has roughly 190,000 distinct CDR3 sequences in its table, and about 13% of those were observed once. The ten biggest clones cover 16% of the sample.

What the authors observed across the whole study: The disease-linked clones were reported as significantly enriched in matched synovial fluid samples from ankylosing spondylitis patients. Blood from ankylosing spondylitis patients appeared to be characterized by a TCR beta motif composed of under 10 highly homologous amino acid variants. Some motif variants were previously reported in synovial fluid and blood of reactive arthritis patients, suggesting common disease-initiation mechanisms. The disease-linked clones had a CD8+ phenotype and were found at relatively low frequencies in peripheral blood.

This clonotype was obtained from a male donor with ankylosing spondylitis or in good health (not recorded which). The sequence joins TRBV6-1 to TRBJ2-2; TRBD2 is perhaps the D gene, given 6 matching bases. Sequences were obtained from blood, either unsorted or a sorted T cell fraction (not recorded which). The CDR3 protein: CASIPSAGNLNTGELFF. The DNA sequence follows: TGTGCCAGCATCCCCTCCGCGGGGAACCTAAACACCGGGGAGCTGTTTTTT.